The next 19 T cell receptor beta chains were all read from a single sample in a study of Graves' ophthalmopathy and Graves' hyperthyroidism. RNA transcripts were the source from which TCR beta CDR3 regions were amplified. An initial RT-PCR round employing HTBI primers preceded a second-round multiplex PCR. Each CDR3 protein is one row after TCRdb ran MiXCR on the multiplex PCR reads. The table shows about 1.2 million distinct CDR3 sequences, with 35% to 40% occurring only once. The sequenced sample was peripheral blood or thyroid tissue (not recorded which). The receptors derive from an adult man with Graves' hyperthyroidism.

The sample holds many counts of this clonotype. The chain carries TRBV2 and TRBJ1-1; TRBD1 might be the D (6 bases). Trimming pared 2 bases from V and 1 base from J, leaving 14 bases between. In germline, CDR1 is SNHLY, CDR2 FYNNEI. The CDR3 is 16 amino acids. This CDR3 reads CASSELGQGKNTEAFF. The CDR3 DNA follows: TGTGCCAGCAGTGAATTGGGCCAGGGGAAGAACACTGAAGCTTTCTTT.

Details on this clonotype: Possible read error: a much larger clone is one base away. This rearrangement joins TRBV20-1 to TRBJ1-6, with D unresolved. The CDR3 has 15 amino acids. CDR1 DFQATT and CDR2 SNEGSKA come from the germline V gene (reference sequence). The CDR3 region is CSAREHSSYKSPLHF. CDR3 nucleotides: TGCAGTGCTAGAGAACACAGCTCCTATAAGTCACCCCTCCACTTT.

The CDR3 is CASSQGTGADQPQHF. CDR3 DNA: TGTGCCAGCAGCCAAGGTACAGGGGCGGATCAGCCCCAGCATTTT. The chain is built from TRBV7-9 and TRBJ1-5; 7 bases fit TRBD1. The CDR3 loop spans 15 amino acids. Germline CDR1 is SEHNR and CDR2 is FQNEAQ (reference sequence). V shed 5 bases, J shed 5 bases, and the junction held 9 bases outside the gene matches.

Many counts were recorded for this clonotype. This rearrangement joins TRBV7-9 to TRBJ2-7; no reliable D call. In germline, CDR1 is SEHNR, CDR2 FQNEAQ (reference sequence). This CDR3 has 14 amino acids. V was cut by 5 bases and J by 2 bases, with 13 bases left in between. The CDR3 spells CASSRIPATYEQYF. CDR3 nucleotides: TGTGCCAGCAGCAGAATACCGGCTACCTACGAGCAGTACTTC. Full variable domain (outside the CDR3, taken from reference TRBV7-9 and TRBJ2-7): DTGVSQNPRHKITKRGQNVTFRCDPISEHNRLYWYRQTLGQGPEFLTYFQNEAQLEKSRLLSDRFSAERPKGSFSTLEIQRTEQGDSAMYLCASSRIPATYEQYFGPGTRLTVT.

This clonotype was seen a handful of times. The CDR3 sequence: CASSSEGVRTEAFF. CDR3 DNA: TGTGCCAGCAGTTCCGAGGGGGTCCGGACTGAAGCTTTCTTT. The rearrangement links TRBV27 to TRBJ1-1; D may be TRBD1 (6 bases). Trimming shortened V by 4 bases and J by 5 bases, and 14 bases separated the two germline ends. The CDR3 has 14 residues. Germline V CDR1 and CDR2: MNHEY, SMNVEV (reference sequence).

In its sample, this clonotype was seen many times. This rearrangement joins TRBV4-1 to TRBJ2-6; no clear D gene. This CDR3 region has 14 residues. Germline CDR1 is MGHRA and CDR2 is YSYEKL. The ends were cut back, 0 bases at V and 0 bases at J, with 0 bases in the middle. The CDR3 DNA sequence: TGCGCCAGCAGCCAAGACTCTGGGGCCAACGTCCTGACTTTC. This encodes CASSQDSGANVLTF.

This clonotype appeared many times. V usage is TRBV11-2 and J usage is TRBJ2-2, with 12 positions matching TRBD2. With V trimmed by 5 bases and J by 5 bases, 3 bases remained unmatched. Germline CDR1 SGHAT, CDR2 FQNNGV. The CDR3 is 15 residues long. Here the CDR3 reads CASSTGLAGTGELFF. The CDR3 DNA reads as TGTGCCAGCAGCACCGGACTAGCGGGGACCGGGGAGCTGTTTTTT.

This clonotype has ten or more counts. The rearrangement joins TRBV7-2 to TRBJ1-5; D unresolved. V was trimmed by 3 bases and J by 5 bases, leaving 11 bases between them. The CDR3 is 14 residues long. Germline CDR1 SGHTA, CDR2 FQGNSA. CDR3 amino acids: CASSFRFSYQPQHF. The CDR3 DNA is TGTGCCAGCAGCTTTAGGTTTAGTTATCAGCCCCAGCATTTT.

The sample holds one count of this clonotype. CDR3 sequence (DNA): TGTGCCAGCAGCAGTATAAATCAGGGCCACACTGAAGCTTTCTTT. Its translation is CASSSINQGHTEAFF. V and J are TRBV7-2 and TRBJ1-1, with D possibly being TRBD1 (5 bases). Per the germline V gene, CDR1 is SGHTA and CDR2 is FQGNSA. CDR3 length equals 15 residues. V lost 5 bases to trimming and J lost 3 bases, with 16 bases between them.

The table lists this clonotype with many counts. V gene TRBV19 combines with J gene TRBJ1-1; D is possibly TRBD1 (5 bases). Germline CDR1 is LNHDA and CDR2 is SQIVND (reference sequence). V lost 0 bases and J 6 bases, leaving 20 bases between the germline ends. This CDR3 is built from 17 residues. The CDR3 DNA follows: TGTGCCAGTAGTATAGACAAGGATCGGGGGAAAAGTGCTGAAGCTTTCTTT. Amino acid sequence: CASSIDKDRGKSAEAFF.

This clonotype was seen a handful of times. The chain is built from TRBV19 and TRBJ1-5; unclear D gene. This CDR3 spans 13 amino acids. Trimming removed 9 bases from V and 0 bases from J, with 9 bases in between. Germline lookup yields CDR1 LNHDA and CDR2 SQIVND (reference sequence). CDR3 sequence: CASTTDSNQPQHF. The CDR3 nucleotides read TGTGCCAGCACCACAGATAGCAATCAGCCCCAGCATTTT.

This CDR3 is CSARDPRSGNTGELFF. In DNA, the CDR3 is TGCAGTGCTAGAGATCCAAGGAGCGGGAACACCGGGGAGCTGTTTTTT. The chain combines TRBV20-1 with TRBJ2-2; D might be TRBD2 (5 bases). Germline V CDR1 and CDR2: DFQATT, SNEGSKA (reference sequence). The V end was cut by 0 bases, the J end by 1 base, with 12 bases between. The CDR3 extends over 16 amino acids.

This clonotype was found many times. CDR3 sequence (DNA): TGCAGTGCTAGAGTAGACAGCAGCTCCTACGAGCAGTACTTC. It codes for CSARVDSSSYEQYF. The chain couples TRBV20-1 to TRBJ2-7; TRBD1 is a possible D gene (5 bases). Trimming stripped 1 base from V and 0 bases from J, with 10 bases between. CDR1 and CDR2 (germline): DFQATT, SNEGSKA (reference sequence). The CDR3 runs 14 residues.

This clonotype has at least ten counts. The rearrangement uses TRBV2 and TRBJ2-7, with D unclear. Germline V CDR1 and CDR2: SNHLY, FYNNEI. The CDR3 consists of 11 residues. The ends were cut back, 6 bases at V and 2 bases at J, with 5 bases in the middle. CDR3 sequence: CASRAAYEQYF. The DNA for the CDR3 is TGTGCCAGCAGGGCGGCCTACGAGCAGTACTTC.

Ten or more counts support this clonotype. This chain links TRBV19 with TRBJ2-7; D may be TRBD1 or TRBD2 (6 bases each). The CDR3 contains 13 residues. Germline V lookup: CDR1 LNHDA, CDR2 SQIVND (reference sequence). V gave up 5 bases and J gave up 3 bases, with 11 bases separating them. This CDR3 reads CASSSQGGYEQYF. Here the CDR3 DNA reads TGTGCCAGTAGTTCACAGGGAGGCTACGAGCAGTACTTC.

V gene TRBV19 combines with J gene TRBJ2-7, with 9 bases fitting TRBD1. This CDR3 is 17 amino acids long. Germline CDR1 and CDR2: LNHDA and SQIVND (reference sequence). V gave up 4 bases and J gave up 0 bases; unmatched junction bases: 10. CDR3 coding DNA: TGTGCCAGTAGTAGCACGACAGGGGGGACTGACTCCTACGAGCAGTACTTC. Its protein product is CASSSTTGGTDSYEQYF.

The chain links TRBV7-9 to TRBJ1-4; 7 nucleotides align to TRBD1. In germline, CDR1 is SEHNR, CDR2 FQNEAQ (reference sequence). The trim removed 5 bases at V and 0 bases at J, leaving 9 bases unmatched. CDR3 size: 17 residues. The CDR3 spells CASSQGVTGPTNEKLFF. The DNA of the CDR3 is TGTGCCAGCAGCCAGGGGGTGACAGGCCCAACTAATGAAAAACTGTTTTTT.

This chain links TRBV18 with TRBJ2-7; 10 bases are a match to TRBD2. This CDR3 comprises 15 residues. CDR1 is KGHSH, CDR2 LQKENI, per germline. The ends lost 3 bases at V and 3 bases at J; junction bases unmatched: 5. This CDR3 is CASSPAGTSVYEQYF. CDR3 DNA: TGTGCCAGCTCACCCGCCGGGACTAGCGTCTACGAGCAGTACTTC.

This clonotype came up many times. The chain combines TRBV7-9 with TRBJ2-6; D may match TRBD1 or TRBD2 (5 bases each). With 8 bases removed from V and 3 bases from J, the gap between germline ends came to 11 bases. The CDR3 covers 14 residues. Germline lookup yields CDR1 SEHNR and CDR2 FQNEAQ (reference sequence). In DNA, the CDR3 is TGTGCCAGCGGGGAGACAGTTGGGGCCAACGTCCTGACTTTC. It specifies CASGETVGANVLTF.